This T cell receptor (beta chain) was recorded in a study of T cell repertoires in aging, cancer and after chemotherapy. General observations from the study: In each cancer cohort, median generation probability increased across chemotherapy, suggesting thymic output rebounded. In cancer patients, declining TCR diversity with age involved lost richness and lost evenness. Untreated cancer patients had significantly lower blood TCR diversity than age-matched healthy donors.

TCR beta rearrangements were amplified from peripheral blood genomic DNA. Multiplex touch-down PCR with TRB-A/B primers amplified rearranged V-D-J TRB sequences. TCRdb re-called the multiplex PCR reads through MiXCR, storing one row per CDR3 protein. The data show about 9,200 distinct CDR3 sequences, approximately 35% seen once. There are a few counts of this clonotype. Its antigen is unknown. Trimming took 0 bases from V and 0 from J, leaving 5 bases between them. The CDR3 length is 14 residues. Germline assignment: CDR1 LNHNV and CDR2 YYDKDF (reference sequence). The sample consisted of blood. The clonotype comes from a human donor in good health. The V gene is TRBV15, the J gene TRBJ1-1; D gene unclear. CDR3 amino acids: CATSRDLLNTEAFF. The DNA for the CDR3 is TGTGCCACCAGCAGAGATCTGCTGAACACTGAAGCTTTCTTT.